A selection of T cell receptor beta chains follows, all from one sample in a study of molecular identifiers for immune sequencing clone quantification. Using its own MiXCR run on the PCR reads, TCRdb lists one record per CDR3 protein. The sample consists of some 70,000 distinct CDR3 sequences, 15% to 20% of them appearing once. Specimen: naive CD8+ T cells from blood, with Jurkat cell RNA spiked in. The source is a human donor in good health. Some libraries in this study had Jurkat cell RNA spiked in. The CDR3 runs from the conserved cysteine through the conserved F or W. The order of the fields is CDR3 protein, J gene, V gene, clone size. Clone size is shown for a subset of rows, as once, few, many or a class of expanded clone.

CDR3 protein: CASSLTTGDTEAFF; J gene: TRBJ1-1; V gene: TRBV6-4; clone size: many
CDR3 protein: CAWRAGSTEAFF; J gene: TRBJ1-1; V gene: TRBV30; clone size: many
CDR3 protein: CASSLLPSSGNTIYF; J gene: TRBJ1-3; V gene: TRBV5-3; clone size: .
CDR3 protein: CASSRDSQNQPQHF; J gene: TRBJ1-5; V gene: TRBV6-6; clone size: many
CDR3 protein: CSVGTVNTGELFF; J gene: TRBJ2-2; V gene: TRBV29-1; clone size: many
CDR3 protein: CASLGAYEQYF; J gene: TRBJ2-7; V gene: TRBV7-2; clone size: many
CDR3 protein: CASSPTGVNTEAFF; J gene: TRBJ1-1; V gene: TRBV5-1; clone size: many
CDR3 protein: CASSLVGTGDIQYF; J gene: TRBJ2-4; V gene: TRBV7-8; clone size: many
CDR3 protein: CASSLEPNTGAFF; J gene: TRBJ1-1; V gene: TRBV7-2; clone size: many
CDR3 protein: CASSLIAGTTDTQYF; J gene: TRBJ2-3; V gene: TRBV28; clone size: many
CDR3 protein: CASSLLRGGRAYNEQFF; J gene: TRBJ2-1; V gene: TRBV28; clone size: many
CDR3 protein: CSAASGTNGELFF; J gene: TRBJ2-2; V gene: TRBV20-1; clone size: .
CDR3 protein: CASSPSGAEQYF; J gene: TRBJ2-7; V gene: TRBV4-1; clone size: many
CDR3 protein: CASSPRFSYNEQFF; J gene: TRBJ2-1; V gene: TRBV6-1; clone size: few
CDR3 protein: CASSLQRQGAGYEQYF; J gene: TRBJ2-7; V gene: TRBV27; clone size: many
CDR3 protein: CASSLSFLAGENEQFF; J gene: TRBJ2-1; V gene: TRBV27; clone size: .
CDR3 protein: CATSRYGEGNQPQHF; J gene: TRBJ1-5; V gene: TRBV15; clone size: many
CDR3 protein: CSVEVDVSGRAIYNEQFF; J gene: TRBJ2-1; V gene: TRBV29-1; clone size: many
CDR3 protein: CATSDLPLAAYNEQFF; J gene: TRBJ2-1; V gene: TRBV24-1; clone size: many
CDR3 protein: CASSQDRAEETQYF; J gene: TRBJ2-5; V gene: TRBV4-3; clone size: many
CDR3 protein: CASGDGYTF; J gene: TRBJ1-2; V gene: TRBV7-9; clone size: many
CDR3 protein: CAISTRSTDTQYF; J gene: TRBJ2-3; V gene: TRBV10-3; clone size: medium-sized
CDR3 protein: CSVEEGINEQFF; J gene: TRBJ2-1; V gene: TRBV29-1; clone size: many
CDR3 protein: CASSLVVDTQYF; J gene: TRBJ2-3; V gene: TRBV12-3/TRBV12-4; clone size: few
CDR3 protein: CSARDFNTGELFF; J gene: TRBJ2-2; V gene: TRBV20-1; clone size: many
CDR3 protein: CASSPTQGVGANVLTF; J gene: TRBJ2-6; V gene: TRBV18; clone size: many
CDR3 protein: CASSRRGREFAGANVLTF; J gene: TRBJ2-6; V gene: TRBV7-9; clone size: many